A single sample gave rise to the 17 T cell receptor beta chains below, sequenced in a study of early T cells in non-severe SARS-CoV-2 infection. TCRdb reprocessed the 5' RACE reads with MiXCR, giving one entry per CDR3 protein. The table has over 45,000 distinct CDR3 sequences, about 15% seen once; the top ten hold approximately 4%. The specimen comprised whole blood, sampled at baseline. The receptors stem from an adult who was a healthcare worker with PCR-confirmed SARS-CoV-2 infection or an uninfected control (not recorded which).

In this sample, this clonotype turned up a few times. V usage is TRBV5-5 and J usage is TRBJ2-1, with 10 bases that match TRBD1. CDR1 is SGHKS, CDR2 YYEKEE, per germline (reference sequence). This CDR3 comprises 15 residues. Unmatched junction bases numbered 7, after V lost 3 bases and J lost 7 bases. This CDR3 is CASSWRDRGWNEQFF. CDR3 DNA sequence: TGTGCCAGCAGCTGGCGGGACAGGGGTTGGAATGAGCAGTTCTTC.

The genes are TRBV11-2 and TRBJ2-7; possibly TRBD2 for D (5 bases). The CDR3 runs 15 residues. V was clipped by 1 base and J by 3 bases, with 13 bases between them. Germline V lookup: CDR1 SGHAT, CDR2 FQNNGV. CDR3 loop: CASSLGQDRGYEQYF. The CDR3 DNA reads TGTGCCAGCAGCTTAGGCCAGGATCGGGGCTACGAGCAGTACTTC.

At least ten counts were recorded for this clonotype. V is TRBV5-1 and J is TRBJ2-1; D not resolved. The V and J ends lost 0 bases and 8 bases respectively, with 9 bases between them. CDR3 length equals 13 residues. Germline V CDR1 and CDR2: SGHRS, YFSETQ. CDR3 DNA: TGCGCCAGCAGCTTGGGGCGTGCTTATGAGCAGTTCTTC. Translation gives CASSLGRAYEQFF. Complete variable domain (other parts from reference TRBV5-1 and TRBJ2-1): KAGVTQTPRYLIKTRGQQVTLSCSPISGHRSVSWYQQTPGQGLQFLFEYFSETQRNKGNFPGRFSGRQFSNSRSEMNVSTLELGDSALYLCASSLGRAYEQFFGPGTRLTVL.

This clonotype appeared many times. The chain is built from TRBV12-3 or TRBV12-4 and TRBJ1-5, with D hard to call. Deletions cut 3 bases from V and 2 bases from J, with 11 bases between. The CDR3 has 15 residues. CDR3 DNA sequence: TGTGCCAGCAGTTTGTGGGCCGAGGGCAATCAGCCCCAGCATTTT. It encodes CASSLWAEGNQPQHF.

CDR3 DNA: TGCGCCAGCAGCTCCGGACAGGGGATCTATAATTCACCCCTCCACTTT. It specifies CASSSGQGIYNSPLHF. V and J are TRBV5-1 and TRBJ1-6; TRBD1 matches at 9 bases. This CDR3 region has 16 residues. With V trimmed by 3 bases and J by 3 bases, 4 bases remained unmatched. The germline CDR1 and CDR2 sequences are SGHRS and YFSETQ.

This clonotype was seen more than once but under ten times. This chain connects TRBV10-3 to TRBJ2-7; D not certain. CDR3 length: 12 amino acids. The germline V gene encodes CDR1 ENHRY and CDR2 SYGVKD. The V gene lost 4 bases and the J gene lost 2 bases, with 6 bases spanning the gap. The CDR3 DNA reads as TGTGCCATCAGTGGGACGGCCTACGAGCAGTACTTC. Protein sequence: CAISGTAYEQYF.

This clonotype has just a few counts. DNA of the CDR3: TGCGCCAGCAGTGAGCCCCTGGGACAGGGGGAAGAGCAGTACTTC. Amino acids: CASSEPLGQGEEQYF. The chain links TRBV10-2 to TRBJ2-7; TRBD1 matches 11 bases. The length of the CDR3 is 15 residues. The trim removed 2 bases at V and 7 bases at J, leaving 7 bases unmatched. CDR1 is WSHSY, CDR2 SAAADI, per germline.

This clonotype has a count of ten or more. This chain uses TRBV7-8 with TRBJ2-7, with D possibly being TRBD1 (5 bases). The CDR3 runs 14 residues. CDR1 is SGHVS and CDR2 is FQNEAQ in the germline V gene. With 1 base removed from V and 2 bases from J, the gap between germline ends came to 9 bases. The CDR3 bases are TGTGCCAGCAGCTTAGGGCCGACAGCCTACGAGCAGTACTTC. Translating it yields CASSLGPTAYEQYF.

This clonotype was seen at least ten times. V and J are TRBV19 and TRBJ2-1; D may be TRBD1 (5 bases). Germline values: CDR1 LNHDA, CDR2 SQIVND (reference sequence). Trimming took 3 bases from V and 4 from J, leaving 13 bases between them. The CDR3 is made up of 15 amino acids. Here the CDR3 reads CASSMQGPPYNEQFF. The DNA of the CDR3 is TGTGCCAGTAGTATGCAGGGTCCCCCTTACAATGAGCAGTTCTTC.

V and J are TRBV29-1 and TRBJ2-7; weak D call: TRBD2 (5 bases). The CDR3 is 12 amino acids. Germline CDR1 is SQVTM and CDR2 is ANQGSEA. The germline V and J ends were trimmed by 6 bases and 5 bases, with 14 bases remaining between them. Written as DNA, the CDR3 is TGCAGCGTCCTCCGCGGAGGCCACGAGCAGTACTTC. As protein: CSVLRGGHEQYF.

The V and J genes are TRBV6-2 or TRBV6-3 and TRBJ2-7, with 11 nucleotides matching TRBD1. The CDR3 runs to 13 residues. Germline values: CDR1 MNHEY, CDR2 SVGEGT. Trimming removed 6 bases from V and 6 bases from J; junction bases left unmatched: 4. In DNA form, the CDR3 reads TGTGCCAGCAGAGGGACAGGGGGAATCGAGCAGTACTTC. Protein product: CASRGTGGIEQYF.

This chain connects TRBV4-1 to TRBJ2-1, with 9 bases lining up with TRBD2. Germline loops: CDR1 MGHRA, CDR2 YSYEKL. V shed 2 bases and J 5 bases; nucleotides not matched to a gene: 4. The CDR3 has 15 residues. CDR3 loop: CASSQPLAGHNEQFF. DNA for the CDR3: TGCGCCAGCAGCCAACCTCTAGCGGGGCACAATGAGCAGTTCTTC.

The table lists this clonotype with a count of one. The chain employs TRBV5-1 and TRBJ2-1, with a tentative D call TRBD1 (5 bases). Germline-derived CDR1 and CDR2 are SGHRS and YFSETQ. Trimming shortened V by 2 bases and J by 8 bases, and 11 bases separated the two germline ends. This CDR3 is 13 amino acids long. CDR3 nucleotide sequence: TGCGCCAGCAGCTTTTCAGGGATCGATGAGCAGTTCTTC. As protein: CASSFSGIDEQFF. The entire variable domain, with the rest obtained from reference TRBV5-1 and TRBJ2-1, is as follows: KAGVTQTPRYLIKTRGQQVTLSCSPISGHRSVSWYQQTPGQGLQFLFEYFSETQRNKGNFPGRFSGRQFSNSRSEMNVSTLELGDSALYLCASSFSGIDEQFFGPGTRLTVL.

In its sample, this clonotype was seen a few times. The chain links TRBV12-3 or TRBV12-4 to TRBJ1-2; 11 positions agree with TRBD1. This CDR3 spans 15 amino acids. V lost 2 bases and J lost 3; bases outside the gene matches: 2. CDR3 DNA sequence: TGTGCCAGCAGTTTAAGGGACAGGGGGGACTATGGCTACACCTTC. Encoded protein: CASSLRDRGDYGYTF.

This clonotype was counted a few times. V and J are TRBV12-3 or TRBV12-4 and TRBJ1-2; TRBD1 matches 9 bases. The CDR3 is 14 amino acids. Trimming took 5 bases from V and 7 from J; bases not matched to a gene: 8. This CDR3 is CASSPGTGISGYTF. The CDR3 region has the DNA TGTGCCAGCAGTCCCGGGACAGGGATCTCTGGCTACACCTTC.

The chain recombines TRBV19 with TRBJ1-1; D remains unclear. Germline lookup yields CDR1 LNHDA and CDR2 SQIVND (reference sequence). Trimming pared 3 bases from V and 5 bases from J, leaving 13 bases between. The CDR3 is made up of 14 amino acids. This CDR3 reads CASSIPGSRTEAFF. The CDR3 DNA reads as TGTGCCAGTAGTATCCCCGGCAGCCGTACTGAAGCTTTCTTT.

This clonotype was seen ten or more times. The rearrangement uses TRBV28 and TRBJ1-2; 10 bases align to TRBD1. V lost 6 bases and J lost 7; bases outside the gene matches: 2. The CDR3 is made up of 12 amino acids. Per germline, CDR1 MDHEN and CDR2 SYDVKM. The CDR3 reads CASSRDRGGYTF. In DNA form, the CDR3 reads TGTGCCAGCAGCCGGGACAGGGGTGGCTACACCTTC.